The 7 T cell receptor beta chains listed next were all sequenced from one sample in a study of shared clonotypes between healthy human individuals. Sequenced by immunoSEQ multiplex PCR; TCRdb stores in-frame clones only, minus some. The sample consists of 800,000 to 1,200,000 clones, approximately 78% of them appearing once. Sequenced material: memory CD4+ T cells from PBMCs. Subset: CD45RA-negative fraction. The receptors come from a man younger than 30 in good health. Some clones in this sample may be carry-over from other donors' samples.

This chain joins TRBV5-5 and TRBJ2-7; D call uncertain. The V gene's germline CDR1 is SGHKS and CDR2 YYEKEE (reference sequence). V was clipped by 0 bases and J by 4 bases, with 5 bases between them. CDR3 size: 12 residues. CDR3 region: CASSLGQYEQYF. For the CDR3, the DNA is TGTGCCAGCAGCTTGGGGCAGTACGAGCAGTACTTC.

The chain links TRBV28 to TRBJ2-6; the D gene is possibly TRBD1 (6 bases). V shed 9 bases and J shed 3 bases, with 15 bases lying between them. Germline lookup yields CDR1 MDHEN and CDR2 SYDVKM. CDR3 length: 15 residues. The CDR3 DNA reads TGTGCCAGTCGGACAGCTTGGCTTGGGGCCAACGTCCTGACTTTC. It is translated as CASRTAWLGANVLTF.

CDR3 amino acids: CASSEWGMNTEAFF. DNA of the CDR3: TGCGCCAGCAGTGAGTGGGGGATGAACACTGAAGCTTTCTTT. This chain uses TRBV10-1 with TRBJ1-1; possible D gene TRBD1, 5 bases. V lost 1 base and J 0 bases, leaving 6 bases between the germline ends. In germline, CDR1 is WNHNN, CDR2 SYGVQD (reference sequence). This CDR3 is 14 amino acids long.

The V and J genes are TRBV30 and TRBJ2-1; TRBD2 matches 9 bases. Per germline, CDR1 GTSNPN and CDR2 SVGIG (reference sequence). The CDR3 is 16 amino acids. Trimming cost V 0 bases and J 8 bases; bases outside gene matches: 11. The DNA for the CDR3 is TGTGCCTGGAGTGTACGGTTGGGTAGCGGGAGATATGAGCAGTTCTTC. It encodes CAWSVRLGSGRYEQFF. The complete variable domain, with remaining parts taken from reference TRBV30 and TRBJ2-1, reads SQTIHQWPATLVQPVGSPLSLECTVEGTSNPNLYWYRQAAGRGLQLLFYSVGIGQISSEVPQNLSASRPQDRQFILSSKKLLLSDSGFYLCAWSVRLGSGRYEQFFGPGTRLTVL.

CDR3 nucleotide sequence: TGTGCCAGCAGCTTAACGCTGGGGGGCGGCTACACCTTC. Translating it yields CASSLTLGGGYTF. The chain joins TRBV7-3 to TRBJ1-2, with D maybe TRBD1 (6 bases). Germline CDR1 is SGHTA and CDR2 is FQGTGA. V lost 0 bases and J 8 bases, leaving 10 bases between the germline ends. The CDR3 is made up of 13 amino acids.

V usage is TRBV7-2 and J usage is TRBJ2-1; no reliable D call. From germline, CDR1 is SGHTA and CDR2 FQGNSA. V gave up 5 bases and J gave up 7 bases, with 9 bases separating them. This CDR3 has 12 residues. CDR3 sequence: CASSLTRNEQFF. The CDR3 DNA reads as TGTGCCAGCAGCCTAACCCGTAATGAGCAGTTCTTC. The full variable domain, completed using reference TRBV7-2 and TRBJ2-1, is GAGVSQSPSNKVTEKGKDVELRCDPISGHTALYWYRQSLGQGLEFLIYFQGNSAPDKSGLPSDRFSAERTGGSVSTLTIQRTQQEDSAVYLCASSLTRNEQFFGPGTRLTVL.

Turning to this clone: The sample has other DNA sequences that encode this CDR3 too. The CDR3 protein is CASSPGLAGETQYF. CDR3 bases: TGTGCCAGCAGCCCAGGACTAGCGGGAGAGACCCAGTACTTC. The rearrangement joins TRBV9 to TRBJ2-5; 11 bases are shared with TRBD2. Germline loops: CDR1 SGDLS, CDR2 YYNGEE. The CDR3 is 14 residues long. V lost 4 bases to trimming and J lost 4 bases; unmatched junction nucleotides: 3.